A selection of T cell receptor beta chains follows, all from one sample in a study of blood T cell repertoires in COVID-19. Produced via immunoSEQ multiplex PCR; TCRdb's table is partial and in-frame only. The sample has 100,000 to 150,000 clones, 86% seen once. The sequenced sample was PBMCs or T cells enriched from blood (not recorded which). The receptor set was obtained from a woman aged 45-65 years who had recovered from COVID-19. Each CDR3 is given with its conserved first and last residue. D genes are given only for firm matches. Clone size appears in some rows only: once, few, many, or a class for an expanded clone.

V gene	J gene	D gene	clone size	CDR3 protein	CDR3 DNA
TRBV7-9	TRBJ1-2	-	-	CASSPKRNYGYTF	TGTGCCAGCAGCCCAAAGCGAAACTATGGCTACACCTTC
TRBV9	TRBJ2-3	TRBD2	-	CASSVSSGGAFPQYF	TGTGCCAGCAGCGTATCTAGCGGGGGGGCTTTTCCGCAGTATTTT
TRBV2	TRBJ1-1	-	-	CASVRDGNTEAFF	TGTGCCAGCGTACGGGATGGAAACACTGAAGCTTTCTTT
TRBV18	TRBJ2-7	-	-	CASSPTSPGSYEQYF	TGTGCCAGCTCACCTACTAGCCCCGGCTCCTACGAGCAGTACTTC
TRBV7-9	TRBJ1-2	-	once	CASSVAQVSTGYTF	TGTGCCAGCAGCGTAGCTCAGGTTTCGACGGGCTACACCTTC
TRBV27	TRBJ1-1	-	once	CASSPSTGANTEAFF	TGTGCCAGCAGTCCCTCGACAGGAGCGAACACTGAAGCTTTCTTT
TRBV7-2	TRBJ2-3	-	-	CASSPGTADTQYF	TGTGCCAGCAGCCCTGGGACTGCAGATACGCAGTATTTT
TRBV7-9	TRBJ2-7	TRBD1	once	CASSLGQGSTHEQYF	TGTGCCAGCAGCTTAGGACAGGGCTCGACCCACGAGCAGTACTTC
TRBV7-3	TRBJ2-5	-	-	CASSLRRPGGKETQYF	TGTGCCAGCAGCTTACGTAGACCAGGGGGGAAAGAGACCCAGTACTTC
TRBV19	TRBJ2-4	TRBD2	-	CASSISLAGARGNIQYF	TGTGCCAGTAGTATTAGTCTAGCGGGGGCCCGTGGAAACATTCAGTACTTC
TRBV21-1	TRBJ2-1	-	-	CASSPRTSVLRGSYNEQFF	TGTGCCAGCAGCCCAAGGACTAGCGTCCTGCGGGGTTCCTACAATGAGCAGTTCTTC
TRBV11-3	TRBJ2-1	-	-	CASSLDRADEQFF	TGTGCCAGCAGCTTAGACAGGGCGGATGAGCAGTTCTTC
TRBV30	TRBJ2-1	TRBD2	-	CAWDTSGGGDEQFF	TGTGCCTGGGACACTAGCGGGGGGGGCGATGAGCAGTTCTTC
TRBV27	TRBJ1-1	-	-	CASSLSGRGNTEAFF	TGTGCCAGCAGTTTATCGGGCAGGGGGAACACTGAAGCTTTCTTT
TRBV7-2	TRBJ2-1	-	-	CASSPTPGNEQFF	TGTGCCAGCAGCCCGACTCCGGGGAATGAGCAGTTCTTC
TRBV5-3	TRBJ2-1	-	-	CARSLLFF	TGTGCCAGAAGCTTGCTGTTCTTC
TRBV3-1/TRBV3-2	TRBJ1-5	-	-	CASSQGHINQPQHF	TGTGCCAGCAGCCAGGGACACATAAATCAGCCCCAGCATTTT
TRBV9	TRBJ2-5	-	-	CASSVGVAGLQETQYF	TGTGCCAGCAGCGTAGGGGTGGCCGGACTGCAAGAGACCCAGTACTTC
TRBV7-2	TRBJ1-2	TRBD1	-	CASSVGQAGYGYTF	TGTGCCAGCAGCGTAGGACAGGCCGGCTATGGCTACACCTTC
TRBV7-3	TRBJ2-1	-	-	CASSDGTGRNNEQFF	TGTGCCAGCAGCGACGGGACCGGGAGAAACAATGAGCAGTTCTTC
TRBV7-7	TRBJ2-1	TRBD2	-	CASSLRASGVVEQFF	TGTGCTAGCAGCTTAAGGGCTAGCGGGGTTGTCGAGCAGTTCTTC
TRBV6-5	TRBJ2-7	-	once	CASRRGDRKQYF	TGTGCCAGCAGACGCGGGGACAGAAAGCAGTACTTC
TRBV5-1	TRBJ2-2	-	-	CASSLMRGNTGELFF	TGCGCCAGCAGCTTGATGCGGGGGAACACCGGGGAGCTGTTTTTT
TRBV11-1	TRBJ2-1	-	few	CASSQPIEDEQFF	TGTGCCAGCAGCCAACCGATAGAGGATGAGCAGTTCTTC
TRBV19	TRBJ2-3	TRBD2	-	CASSTRAGVSTDTQYF	TGTGCCAGTAGTACCCGAGCGGGGGTGAGCACAGATACGCAGTATTTT
TRBV7-9	TRBJ1-5	-	-	CASSPGNQPQHF	TGTGCCAGCAGCCCAGGGAATCAGCCCCAGCATTTT
TRBV5-4	TRBJ1-1	-	-	CASSYVQTGYTEAFF	TGTGCCAGCAGCTACGTCCAAACAGGGTACACTGAAGCTTTCTTT
TRBV3-1/TRBV3-2	TRBJ2-5	TRBD2	-	CASSRRPGWRRGGGETQYF	TGTGCCAGCAGCCGTCGACCGGGGTGGCGGCGGGGGGGCGGAGAGACCCAGTACTTC
TRBV2	TRBJ1-1	-	-	CASRPEMNTEAFF	TGTGCCAGCAGGCCCGAGATGAACACTGAAGCTTTCTTT
TRBV13	TRBJ2-7	-	-	CASSLPDNRVEQYF	TGTGCCAGCAGCTTACCAGATAACAGGGTTGAGCAGTACTTC
TRBV21-1	TRBJ2-3	-	-	CASSKVWDRGTDTQYF	TGTGCCAGCAGCAAAGTGTGGGACCGGGGGACAGATACGCAGTATTTT
TRBV27	TRBJ1-1	-	-	CASSLLKGDFAFF	TGTGCCAGCAGTTTACTAAAAGGGGATTTTGCTTTCTTT
TRBV28	TRBJ2-2	-	-	CASRRTANTGELFF	TGTGCCAGCAGGCGGACAGCAAACACCGGGGAGCTGTTTTTT
TRBV12-5	TRBJ2-7	-	-	CASGLLIVRGSYEQYF	TGTGCTAGTGGTTTGTTAATCGTAAGGGGCTCCTACGAGCAGTACTTC
TRBV5-4	TRBJ2-5	-	-	CASSSPKTGKGQETQYF	TGTGCCAGCAGCTCCCCCAAAACAGGGAAGGGTCAAGAGACCCAGTACTTC
TRBV3-1/TRBV3-2	TRBJ1-1	-	-	CASSPPGYTEAFF	TGTGCCAGCAGCCCCCCAGGGTACACTGAAGCTTTCTTT
TRBV5-6	TRBJ1-2	TRBD1	-	CASSLGTGTNGYTF	TGTGCCAGCAGCTTGGGGACAGGGACGAATGGCTACACCTTC
TRBV9	TRBJ1-2	TRBD1	-	CASSVPFWDRANYGYTF	TGTGCCAGCAGCGTACCCTTTTGGGACAGAGCTAACTATGGCTACACCTTC
TRBV5-1	TRBJ1-4	-	-	CASSLAQGPTNEKLFF	TGCGCCAGCAGCTTGGCACAGGGCCCAACTAATGAAAAACTGTTTTTT
TRBV6-5	TRBJ2-5	TRBD1	-	CASSYDGTAQETQYF	TGTGCCAGCAGTTACGACGGGACAGCCCAAGAGACCCAGTACTTC
TRBV7-2	TRBJ1-5	TRBD1	-	CASSGQGAGQPQHF	TGTGCCAGCAGCGGACAGGGGGCGGGCCAGCCCCAGCATTTT